Listed below are T cell receptor beta chains from one sample, sequenced in a study of tumor and adjacent non-tumor tissue in lung cancer. TCRdb analysed the multiplex PCR reads with MiXCR anew, one entry per CDR3 protein. The sample yields 85,000 to 130,000 distinct CDR3 sequences, more than 55% seen once. Sequencing input: distant non-tumor lung tissue. The source is a man aged 30 to 39 with non-small cell lung cancer. The CDR3 runs from the conserved cysteine through the conserved F or W. The D gene is left open where the match is weak. Size is stated for part of the rows, as once, few or many counts, or as a class when the clone is expanded.

clone_size d_call j_call v_call cdr3_nt cdr3_aa
. TRBD1 TRBJ1-6 TRBV20-1 TGCGGTGCTAGAGATCACAGGGGGCTAGGAAATAATTCAGCCCTCCACTTT CGARDHRGLGNNSALHF
many . TRBJ1-5 TRBV20-1 TGCAGTGCTAGGTTTTGGAACAATCAGCCCCAGCATTTT CSARFWNNQPQHF
. . TRBJ2-7 TRBV6-5 TGTGCCAGTAGCCTTTGGGGGTGCTCCTACGAACAGTACTTC CASSLWGCSYEQYF
. TRBD2 TRBJ2-7 TRBV11-3 TGTGCCGGCAGCCCGAATTCAGCGGGGGTCTACGAGCAGTACTTC CAGSPNSAGVYEQYF
. . TRBJ2-5 TRBV20-1 TGCAGTGCTAGAGGGGCCCGCGAGCCACAGACCCAGTACTTC CSARGAREPQTQYF
many TRBD1 TRBJ1-1 TRBV29-1 TGCAGCGTTGAAAGGACAGGGGGAAGGACTGAAGCTTTCTTT CSVERTGGRTEAFF
. . TRBJ2-5 TRBV4-2 TGCGCCAGCAGCCAAGATAGTGGAGCGATCCAGTACTTC CASSQDSGAIQYF
. . TRBJ1-1 TRBV20-1 TGCAGTGCTAGGGGAACCAGTGGAGGGGCTAAAGCTTTCTTC CSARGTSGGAKAFF
many TRBD1 TRBJ1-2 TRBV6-5 TGTGCCAGCAGTAACACAGGGGGCAGCTATGGCTACACCTTC CASSNTGGSYGYTF
many TRBD1 TRBJ2-5 TRBV11-3 TGTGCCAGCAGTTCCGGGACAGGGGTAGAGACCCAGTACTTC CASSSGTGVETQYF
. . TRBJ1-1 TRBV20-1 TGCAGTGCCATCGTCAGGGACCACCCCTGGAACACTGAAGCTTTCTTT CSAIVRDHPWNTEAFF
. . TRBJ2-1 TRBV20-1 TGCAGTGCTAGGGAGTGTGGTTACAATGAGCAGTTCTTC CSARECGYNEQFF
. TRBD2 TRBJ2-3 TRBV20-1 TGCAGTGCCCCTTCGGGGGGGCCTAGCCCAGATACGCAGTATTTT CSAPSGGPSPDTQYF
. . TRBJ2-2 TRBV12-3/TRBV12-4 TGTGCCAGCCTTCCCGGGCCTGTCACCGGGGAGCTGTTTTTT CASLPGPVTGELFF
. TRBD2 TRBJ2-1 TRBV6-1 TGTGCCGGCAGGGAACCCCCGGGACTAGCGGGAGTCCGTAATGAGCAATTCTTC CAGREPPGLAGVRNEQFF
. TRBD2 TRBJ2-1 TRBV6-6 TGTGCCAGCAGCTACTTAATTAGCGGGATGAGGTACAATGAGCAGTTCTTC CASSYLISGMRYNEQFF
once . TRBJ2-1 TRBV29-1 TGTAGCGTTGAAGACTACGGGGGATGGTATGAGCAGTTCTTC CSVEDYGGWYEQFF
. . TRBJ1-6 TRBV25-1 TGTGCCAACAGTGCCTTTGAGGGGGGGGAATTACCCCTCCACTTT CANSAFEGGELPLHF
. TRBD2 TRBJ2-3 TRBV13 TGTGCCAGCAGCTCTACCAATAGAAGGACTAGTGGCACAGATACGCAGTATTTT CASSSTNRRTSGTDTQYF
. TRBD2 TRBJ2-3 TRBV6-1 TGTGCCAGCAGTGAACTAGCGGGGGGGCCTGATATGCAGTATTTT CASSELAGGPDMQYF
. TRBD2 TRBJ2-5 TRBV11-3 TGTGTCAGTAGCTTAGATGCGGGAGGGCAAGAGACCCAGTACTTC CVSSLDAGGQETQYF
few . TRBJ1-5 TRBV28 TGTGCCAGGAGTTTTAGAACAGGGAGACAGCCCCAGCATTTT CARSFRTGRQPQHF
. . TRBJ1-3 TRBV6-2/TRBV6-3 TGCGCCAGCAGTTGGGATACCCGAGGCTACACTGGAAACACCATATATTTT CASSWDTRGYTGNTIYF
. TRBD2 TRBJ2-3 TRBV6-1 TGTACCAGCAGTGAGCTAGCGGGGAGCATAGATAGGCAGTATTTT CTSSELAGSIDRQYF
few . TRBJ2-1 TRBV15 TGTGCCACCAGCAGAGATCAGGACTTCGACAATGAGCAGTTCTTC CATSRDQDFDNEQFF
many TRBD1 TRBJ2-1 TRBV6-2/TRBV6-3 TGTGCCAGCAGTCGTCAACAGGGGGTGTCCTACAATGAGCAGTTCTTC CASSRQQGVSYNEQFF
few . TRBJ1-1 TRBV7-9 TGTGCCAGCAGCTCCCTAAACAGGAACTCCGAAGCTTTCTTT CASSSLNRNSEAFF
many . TRBJ2-5 TRBV6-2/TRBV6-3 TGTGCCAGCAGTGACGCGCACCTAGTCGGGGTTTCCCAGTACTTC CASSDAHLVGVSQYF
many TRBD1 TRBJ2-7 TRBV20-1 TGCAGTGCTCGCGGGACAGGGGGCTTTAGCTACGAGCAGTACTTC CSARGTGGFSYEQYF
once . TRBJ2-2 TRBV29-1 TGTAGCGTTGAGACTAACGGGAGAAAAACCGGGGAGCTGTTTTTT CSVETNGRKTGELFF